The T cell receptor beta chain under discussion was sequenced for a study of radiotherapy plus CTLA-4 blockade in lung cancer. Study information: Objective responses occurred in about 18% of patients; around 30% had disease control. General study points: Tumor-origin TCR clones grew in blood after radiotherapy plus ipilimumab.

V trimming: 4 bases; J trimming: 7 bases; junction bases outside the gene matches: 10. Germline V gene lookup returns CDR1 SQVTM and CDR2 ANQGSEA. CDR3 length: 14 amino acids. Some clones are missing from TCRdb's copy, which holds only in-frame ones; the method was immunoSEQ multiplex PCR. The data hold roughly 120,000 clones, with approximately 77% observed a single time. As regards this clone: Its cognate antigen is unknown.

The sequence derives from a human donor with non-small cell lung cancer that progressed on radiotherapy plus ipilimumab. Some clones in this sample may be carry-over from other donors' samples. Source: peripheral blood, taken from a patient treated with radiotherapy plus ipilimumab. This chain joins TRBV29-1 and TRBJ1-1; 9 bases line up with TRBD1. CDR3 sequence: CSVGHRGRGGEAFF. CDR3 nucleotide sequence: TGCAGCGTTGGGCACAGGGGGCGCGGAGGTGAAGCTTTCTTT.